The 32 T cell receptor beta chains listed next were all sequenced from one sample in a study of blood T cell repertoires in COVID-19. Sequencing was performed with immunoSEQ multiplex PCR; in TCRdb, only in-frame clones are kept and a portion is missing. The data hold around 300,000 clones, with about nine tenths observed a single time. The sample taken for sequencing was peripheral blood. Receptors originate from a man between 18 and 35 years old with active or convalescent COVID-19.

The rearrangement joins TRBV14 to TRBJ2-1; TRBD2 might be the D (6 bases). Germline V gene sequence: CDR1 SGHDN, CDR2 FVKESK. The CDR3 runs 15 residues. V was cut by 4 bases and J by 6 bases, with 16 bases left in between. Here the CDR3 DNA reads TGTGCCAGCAGCCCCGTTTGGAGGGGACGCAATGAGCAGTTCTTC. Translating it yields CASSPVWRGRNEQFF.

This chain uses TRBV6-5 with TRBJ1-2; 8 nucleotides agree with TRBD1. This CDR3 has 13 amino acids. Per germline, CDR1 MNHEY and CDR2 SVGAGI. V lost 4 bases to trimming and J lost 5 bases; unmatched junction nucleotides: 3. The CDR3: CASSSDRGYGYTF. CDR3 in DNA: TGTGCCAGCAGTTCCGACAGGGGTTATGGCTACACCTTC.

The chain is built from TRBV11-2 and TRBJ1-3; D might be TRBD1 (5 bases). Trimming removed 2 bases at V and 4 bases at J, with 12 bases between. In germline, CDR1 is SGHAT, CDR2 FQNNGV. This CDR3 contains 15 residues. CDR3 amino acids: CASSLWSQGGNTIYF. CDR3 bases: TGTGCCAGCAGCTTATGGTCCCAGGGAGGAAACACCATATATTTT.

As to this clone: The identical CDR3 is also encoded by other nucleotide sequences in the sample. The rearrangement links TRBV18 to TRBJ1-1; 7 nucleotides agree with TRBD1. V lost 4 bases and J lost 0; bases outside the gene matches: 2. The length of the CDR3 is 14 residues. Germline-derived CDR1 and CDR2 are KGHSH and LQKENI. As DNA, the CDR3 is TGTGCCAGCTCACTGGGACAGATGAACACTGAAGCTTTCTTT. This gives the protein CASSLGQMNTEAFF.

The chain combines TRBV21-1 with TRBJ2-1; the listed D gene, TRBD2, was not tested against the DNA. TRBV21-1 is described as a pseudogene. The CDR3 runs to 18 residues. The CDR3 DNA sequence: TGTGCCACTCCGAGGACTAGCGGGGGGGCGAGCTCCTACAATGAGCAGTTCTTC. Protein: CATPRTSGGASSYNEQFF.

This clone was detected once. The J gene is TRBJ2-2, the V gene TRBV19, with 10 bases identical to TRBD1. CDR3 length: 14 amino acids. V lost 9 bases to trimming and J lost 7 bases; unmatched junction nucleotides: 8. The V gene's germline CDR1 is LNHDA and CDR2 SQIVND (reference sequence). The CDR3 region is CASRDRGFSGELFF. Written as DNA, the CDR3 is TGTGCCAGCCGGGACAGGGGTTTTAGCGGGGAGCTGTTTTTT.

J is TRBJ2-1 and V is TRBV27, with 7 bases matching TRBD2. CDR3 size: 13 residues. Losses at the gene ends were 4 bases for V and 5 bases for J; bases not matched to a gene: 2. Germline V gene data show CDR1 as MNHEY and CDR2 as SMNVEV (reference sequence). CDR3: CASSWTRNNEQFF. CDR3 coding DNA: TGTGCCAGCAGTTGGACTAGAAACAATGAGCAGTTCTTC.

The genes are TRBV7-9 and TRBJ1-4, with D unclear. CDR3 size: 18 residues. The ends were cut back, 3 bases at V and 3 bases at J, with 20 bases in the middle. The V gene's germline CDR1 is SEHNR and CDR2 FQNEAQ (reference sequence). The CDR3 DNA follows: TGTGCCAGCAGCTTGGATCCCCGGGAGTCCGGTTCTAATGAAAAACTGTTTTTT. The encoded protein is CASSLDPRESGSNEKLFF.

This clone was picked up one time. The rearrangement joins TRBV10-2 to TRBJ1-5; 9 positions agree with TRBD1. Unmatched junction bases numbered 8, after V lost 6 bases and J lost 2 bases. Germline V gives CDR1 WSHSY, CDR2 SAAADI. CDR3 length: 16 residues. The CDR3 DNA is TGCGCCAGCAGGTCGACAGGGGGAGATGGCAATCAGCCCCAGCATTTT. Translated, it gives CASRSTGGDGNQPQHF.

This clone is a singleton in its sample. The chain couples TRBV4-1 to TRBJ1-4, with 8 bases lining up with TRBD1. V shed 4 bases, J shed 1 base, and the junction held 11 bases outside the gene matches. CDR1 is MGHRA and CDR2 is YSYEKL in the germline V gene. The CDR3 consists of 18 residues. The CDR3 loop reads CASSLQGVEGKTNEKLFF. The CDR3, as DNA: TGCGCCAGCAGCCTACAGGGGGTGGAGGGGAAAACTAATGAAAAACTGTTTTTT.

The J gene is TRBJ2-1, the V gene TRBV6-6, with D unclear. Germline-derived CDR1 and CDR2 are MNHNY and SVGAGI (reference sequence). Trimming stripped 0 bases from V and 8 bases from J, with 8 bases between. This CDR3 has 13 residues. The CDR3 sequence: CASSYSNIDEQFF. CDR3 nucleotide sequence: TGTGCCAGCAGTTACTCGAACATCGATGAGCAGTTCTTC.

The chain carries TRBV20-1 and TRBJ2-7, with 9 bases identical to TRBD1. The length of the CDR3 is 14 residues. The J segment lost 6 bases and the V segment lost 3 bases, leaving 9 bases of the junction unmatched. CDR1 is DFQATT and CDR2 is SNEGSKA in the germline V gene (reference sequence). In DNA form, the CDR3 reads TGCAGTGCTAGTAGGGACAGGGCGGACTCCGAGCAGTACTTC. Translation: CSASRDRADSEQYF.

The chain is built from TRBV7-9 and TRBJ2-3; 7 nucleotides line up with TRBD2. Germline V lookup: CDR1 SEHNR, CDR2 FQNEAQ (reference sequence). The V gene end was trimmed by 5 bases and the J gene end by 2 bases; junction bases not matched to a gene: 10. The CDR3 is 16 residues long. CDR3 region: CASSPTGGFNTDTQYF. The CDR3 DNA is TGTGCCAGCAGCCCCACCGGGGGGTTTAACACAGATACGCAGTATTTT.

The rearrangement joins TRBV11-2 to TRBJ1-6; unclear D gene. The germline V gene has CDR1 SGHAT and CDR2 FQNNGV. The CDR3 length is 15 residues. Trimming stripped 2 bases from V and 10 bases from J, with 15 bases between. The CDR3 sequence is CASSLFPVGGSPLHF. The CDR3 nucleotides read TGTGCCAGCAGCTTATTCCCCGTCGGAGGGTCACCCCTCCACTTT. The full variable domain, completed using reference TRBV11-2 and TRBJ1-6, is EAGVAQSPRYKIIEKRQSVAFWCNPISGHATLYWYQQILGQGPKLLIQFQNNGVVDDSQLPKDRFSAERLKGVDSTLKIQPAKLEDSAVYLCASSLFPVGGSPLHFGNGTRLTVT.

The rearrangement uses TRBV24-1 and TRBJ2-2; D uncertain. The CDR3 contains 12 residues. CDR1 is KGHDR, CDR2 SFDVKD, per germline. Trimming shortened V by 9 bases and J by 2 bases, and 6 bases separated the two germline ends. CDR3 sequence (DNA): TGTGCCACCGGCACAAACACCGGGGAGCTGTTTTTT. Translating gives CATGTNTGELFF.

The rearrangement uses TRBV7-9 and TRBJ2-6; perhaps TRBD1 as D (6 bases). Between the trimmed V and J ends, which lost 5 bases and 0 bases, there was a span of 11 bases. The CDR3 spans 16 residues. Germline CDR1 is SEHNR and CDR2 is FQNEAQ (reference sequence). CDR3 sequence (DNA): TGTGCCAGCAGCCCAGGGACATTCTCTGGGGCCAACGTCCTGACTTTC. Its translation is CASSPGTFSGANVLTF.

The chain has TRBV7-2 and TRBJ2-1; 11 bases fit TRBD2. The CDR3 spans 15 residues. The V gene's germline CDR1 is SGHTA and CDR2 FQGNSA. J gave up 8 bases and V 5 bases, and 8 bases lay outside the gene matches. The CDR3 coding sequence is TGTGCCAGCAGCAAAACTAGCGGGGGTGTGTATGAGCAGTTCTTC. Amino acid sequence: CASSKTSGGVYEQFF.

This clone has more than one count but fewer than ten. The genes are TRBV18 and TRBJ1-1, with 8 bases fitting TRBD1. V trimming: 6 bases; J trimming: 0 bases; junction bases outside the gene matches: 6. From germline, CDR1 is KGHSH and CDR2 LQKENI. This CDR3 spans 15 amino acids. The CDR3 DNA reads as TGTGCCAGCTCTTTGGGGACAGGCCTGAACACTGAAGCTTTCTTT. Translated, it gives CASSLGTGLNTEAFF.

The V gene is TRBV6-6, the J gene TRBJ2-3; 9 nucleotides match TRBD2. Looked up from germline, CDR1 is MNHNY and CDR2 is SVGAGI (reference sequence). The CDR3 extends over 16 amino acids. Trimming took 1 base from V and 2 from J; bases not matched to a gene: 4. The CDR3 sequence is CASSYYSSGVTDTQYF. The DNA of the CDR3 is TGTGCCAGCAGTTACTATTCTAGCGGGGTCACAGATACGCAGTATTTT.

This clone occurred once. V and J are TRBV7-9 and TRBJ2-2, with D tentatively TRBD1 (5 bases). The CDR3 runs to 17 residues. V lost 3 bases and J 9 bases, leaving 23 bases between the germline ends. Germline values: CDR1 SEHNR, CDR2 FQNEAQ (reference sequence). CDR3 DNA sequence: TGTGCCAGCAGCTTTTCGTCCGGCAGGGATTTCTTCCGGGAGCTGTTTTTT. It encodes CASSFSSGRDFFRELFF.

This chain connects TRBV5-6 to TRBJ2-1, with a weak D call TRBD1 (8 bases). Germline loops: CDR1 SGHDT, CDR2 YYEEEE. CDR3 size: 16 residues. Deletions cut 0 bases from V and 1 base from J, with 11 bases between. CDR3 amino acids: CASSLEQGGSYNEQFF. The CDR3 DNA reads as TGTGCCAGCAGCTTGGAACAGGGGGGGTCCTACAATGAGCAGTTCTTC.

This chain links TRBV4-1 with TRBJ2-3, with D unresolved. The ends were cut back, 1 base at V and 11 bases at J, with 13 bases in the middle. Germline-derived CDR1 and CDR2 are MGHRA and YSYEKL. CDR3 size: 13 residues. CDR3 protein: CASSQAQRRQQYF. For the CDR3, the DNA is TGCGCCAGCAGCCAAGCCCAGCGAAGGCAGCAGTATTTT.

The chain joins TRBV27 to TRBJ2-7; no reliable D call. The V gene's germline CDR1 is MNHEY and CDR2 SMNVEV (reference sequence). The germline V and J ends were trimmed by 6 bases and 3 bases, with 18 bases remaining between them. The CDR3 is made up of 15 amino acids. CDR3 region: CASSEPGPTIYEQYF. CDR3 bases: TGTGCCAGCAGCGAGCCGGGTCCTACAATCTACGAGCAGTACTTC.

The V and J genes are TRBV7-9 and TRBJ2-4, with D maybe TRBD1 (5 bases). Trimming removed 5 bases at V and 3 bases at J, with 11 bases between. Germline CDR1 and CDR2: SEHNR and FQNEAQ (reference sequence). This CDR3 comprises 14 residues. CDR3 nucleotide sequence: TGTGCCAGCAGCGGGTCAGGGAACAAAAACATTCAGTACTTC. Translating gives CASSGSGNKNIQYF. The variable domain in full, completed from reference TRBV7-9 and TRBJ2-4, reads DTGVSQNPRHKITKRGQNVTFRCDPISEHNRLYWYRQTLGQGPEFLTYFQNEAQLEKSRLLSDRFSAERPKGSFSTLEIQRTEQGDSAMYLCASSGSGNKNIQYFGAGTRLSVL.

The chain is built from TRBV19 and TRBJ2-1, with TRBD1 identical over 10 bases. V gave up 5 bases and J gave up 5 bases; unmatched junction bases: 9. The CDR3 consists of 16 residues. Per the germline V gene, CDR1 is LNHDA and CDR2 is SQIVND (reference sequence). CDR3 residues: CASSQGGQGLNNEQFF. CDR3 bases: TGTGCCAGTAGTCAAGGGGGACAGGGGCTCAACAATGAGCAGTTCTTC.

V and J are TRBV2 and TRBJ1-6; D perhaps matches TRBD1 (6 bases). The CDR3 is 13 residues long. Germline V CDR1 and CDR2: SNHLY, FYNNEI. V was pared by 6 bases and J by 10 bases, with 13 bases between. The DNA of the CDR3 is TGTGCCAGCAGGACAGGCGAGGGGTCACCCCTCCACTTT. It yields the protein CASRTGEGSPLHF.

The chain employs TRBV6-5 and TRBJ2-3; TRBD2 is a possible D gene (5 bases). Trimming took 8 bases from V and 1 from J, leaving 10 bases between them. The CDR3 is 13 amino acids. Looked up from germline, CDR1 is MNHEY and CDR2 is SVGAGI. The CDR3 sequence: CASRLSGTDTQYF. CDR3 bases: TGTGCCAGCCGACTATCCGGCACAGATACGCAGTATTTT.

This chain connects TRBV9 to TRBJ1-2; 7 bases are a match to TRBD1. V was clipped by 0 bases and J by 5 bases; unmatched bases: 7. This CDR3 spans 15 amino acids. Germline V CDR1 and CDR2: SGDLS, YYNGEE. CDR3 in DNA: TGTGCCAGCAGCGTAGGGGCCGGGACAGTATATGGCTACACCTTC. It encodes CASSVGAGTVYGYTF.

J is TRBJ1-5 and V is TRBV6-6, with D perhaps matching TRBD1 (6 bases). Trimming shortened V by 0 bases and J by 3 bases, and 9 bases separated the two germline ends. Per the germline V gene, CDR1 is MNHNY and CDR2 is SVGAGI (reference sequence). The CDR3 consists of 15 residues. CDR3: CASSYSQGYNQPQHF. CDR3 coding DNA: TGTGCCAGCAGTTACTCACAGGGCTACAATCAGCCCCAGCATTTT.

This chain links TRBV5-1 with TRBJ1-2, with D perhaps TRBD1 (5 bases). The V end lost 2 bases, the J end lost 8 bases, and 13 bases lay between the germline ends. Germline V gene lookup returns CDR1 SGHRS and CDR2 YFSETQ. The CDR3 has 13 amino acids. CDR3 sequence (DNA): TGCGCCAGCAGCTTACTTACAGGCTTCGGCTACACCTTC. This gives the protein CASSLLTGFGYTF.

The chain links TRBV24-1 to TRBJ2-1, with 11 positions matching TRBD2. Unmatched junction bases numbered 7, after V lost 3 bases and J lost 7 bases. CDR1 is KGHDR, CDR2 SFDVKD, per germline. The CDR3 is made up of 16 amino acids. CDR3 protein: CATSDPGTSGWNEQFF. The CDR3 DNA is TGTGCCACCAGTGATCCCGGGACTAGCGGATGGAATGAGCAGTTCTTC.

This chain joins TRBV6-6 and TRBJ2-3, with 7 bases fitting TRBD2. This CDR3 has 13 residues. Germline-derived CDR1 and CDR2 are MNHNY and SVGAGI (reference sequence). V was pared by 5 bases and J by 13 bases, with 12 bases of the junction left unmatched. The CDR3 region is CASSDQPSGREYF. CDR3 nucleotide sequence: TGTGCCAGCAGTGACCAACCTAGCGGCCGGGAGTATTTT.